This section outlines one T cell receptor beta chain sequence together with its context. This sample was taken from a study of Graves' ophthalmopathy and Graves' hyperthyroidism. RNA transcripts provided the template for amplifying TCR beta CDR3 regions. Investigators did first-round RT-PCR with HTBI primers, then second-round multiplex PCR. TCRdb independently ran MiXCR on the multiplex PCR reads; one entry per CDR3 protein. Of some 160,000 distinct CDR3 sequences in the sample, around 40% were seen once. CDR1 and CDR2 from the germline V gene are MNHNS and SASEGT. The CDR3 is 18 residues long. V shed 1 base, J shed 8 bases, and the junction held 10 bases outside the gene matches. Excluded were patients with other autoimmune diseases, uncontrolled infections, pregnancy or lactation.

The V and J genes are TRBV6-1 and TRBJ2-2; the match to TRBD2 covers 13 bases. The material sequenced was peripheral blood. This TCR came from a man younger than 40 with Graves' ophthalmopathy. This CDR3 is CASSEELAGGPFSGELFF. DNA for the CDR3: TGTGCCAGCAGTGAAGAACTAGCGGGAGGGCCGTTTTCGGGGGAGCTGTTTTTT.